The T cell receptor (beta chain) described here comes from a study of blood T cell repertoires in COVID-19. Study as a whole: Both acute and convalescent COVID-19 samples were obtained from the United States, Italy and Spain. In each case, the material was cDNA or gDNA derived from T cells, B-cell-depleted T cells, or PBMCs.

Assay used: immunoSEQ multiplex PCR; TCRdb lists only in-frame clones, some missing. The table shows roughly 250,000 clones, with approximately 90% occurring only once. Germline V lookup: CDR1 LNHDA, CDR2 SQIVND (reference sequence). With 5 bases removed from V and 3 bases from J, the gap between germline ends came to 13 bases. CDR3 length equals 14 residues. The rearrangement uses TRBV19 and TRBJ1-2; D possibly corresponds to TRBD1 (6 bases). Specimen: peripheral blood. The source is a woman between 40 and 50 years old with acute or convalescent COVID-19. CDR3 loop: CASSQPGTYYGYTF. The CDR3 DNA is TGTGCCAGTAGTCAACCCGGGACATACTATGGCTACACCTTC.